The present entry profiles one T cell receptor (beta chain) with its context. The antigen remains undetermined. The data derive from a study of T cell repertoires in cytomegalovirus infection. Study in general: CMV infection and matching HLA type were both indicated by public TCR beta signatures.

Trimming took off 0 bases at V and 8 bases at J, with 11 bases between the two ends. The germline CDR1 and CDR2 sequences are SNHLY and FYNNEI. The CDR3 spans 14 residues. TCRdb analysed the reads with MiXCR anew, one entry per CDR3 protein. The table records some 940,000 distinct CDR3 sequences, approximately 32% of them present only once. This rearrangement joins TRBV2 to TRBJ2-1, with TRBD2 as a possible D gene (7 bases). The sequencing here drew on cultured CD8+ T cells from PBMCs, taken from culture after CMV antigen stimulation. The clonotype comes from a human donor in good health (CMV status not recorded). Some clones in this sample may be carry-over from other donors' samples. As DNA, the CDR3 is TGTGCCAGCAGTGAAGCGGGGGGGCCTGATGAGCAGTTCTTC. Translated, it gives CASSEAGGPDEQFF.